A single sample gave rise to the 30 T cell receptor beta chains below, sequenced in a study of shared clonotypes between healthy human individuals. Repertoires were generated with immunoSEQ multiplex PCR, while TCRdb's copy carries only in-frame clones and drops some. Of about 1.1 million clones detected, roughly 80% appear once; the ten largest clones hold roughly 0.82%. Sequenced material: memory CD4+ T cells from PBMCs. The sample's subset: CD45RA-negative fraction. The receptors stem from a man between 18 and 29 years old in good health. Some clones in this sample may be carry-over from other donors' samples.

Note on this clone: This is likely an artifact of a read error, given a far larger clone one base away. J is TRBJ2-7 and V is TRBV5-8, with 7 nucleotides matching TRBD1. This CDR3 has 15 amino acids. V was clipped by 4 bases and J by 1 base; unmatched bases: 8. The V gene's germline CDR1 is SGHTS and CDR2 YDEGEE. This chain's CDR3 is CASSQERGPSYEQYF. The CDR3, as DNA: TGTGCCAGCAGCCAAGAAAGGGGGCCGTCCTACGAGCAGTACTTC.

The chain employs TRBV5-1 and TRBJ1-1; maybe TRBD1 (6 bases). Germline CDR1 and CDR2: SGHRS and YFSETQ. Trimming removed 3 bases at V and 3 bases at J, with 21 bases between. There are 17 residues in the CDR3. The CDR3 sequence: CASSSSPGSGEDTEAFF. The DNA of the CDR3 is TGCGCCAGCAGCTCCTCGCCGGGATCAGGGGAGGACACTGAAGCTTTCTTT.

V gene TRBV6-5 combines with J gene TRBJ1-4; D unresolved. The CDR3 length is 14 residues. Looked up from germline, CDR1 is MNHEY and CDR2 is SVGAGI. V dropped 2 bases and J dropped 7 bases, with 11 bases sitting between them. For the CDR3, the DNA is TGTGCCAGCAGTTACAAAGGGATGCGTGAAAAACTGTTTTTT. Translated, it gives CASSYKGMREKLFF.

J is TRBJ2-6 and V is TRBV14; D possibly uses TRBD1 or TRBD2 (6 bases each). Per the germline V gene, CDR1 is SGHDN and CDR2 is FVKESK. The length of the CDR3 is 18 residues. Between the trimmed V and J ends, which lost 1 base and 2 bases, there was a span of 15 bases. The CDR3 DNA reads TGTGCCAGCAGCCAAGGCGGTTACGGGGGCGCTGGGGCCAACGTCCTGACTTTC. Translation gives CASSQGGYGGAGANVLTF.

The chain combines TRBV5-4 with TRBJ2-2; 12 bases line up with TRBD2. There are 18 residues in the CDR3. Germline V lookup: CDR1 SGHNT, CDR2 YYREEE (reference sequence). Trimming took 3 bases from V and 1 from J; bases not matched to a gene: 7. The CDR3: CASSSLGLAGRNTGELFF. CDR3 nucleotides: TGTGCCAGCAGCTCCTTAGGACTAGCGGGACGGAACACCGGGGAGCTGTTTTTT.

As DNA, the CDR3 is TGCGCCAGCAGCTTGGTTCTGGCAGGGGGCGCGGGGGCCAACGTCCTGACTTTC. It translates to CASSLVLAGGAGANVLTF. The chain links TRBV5-1 to TRBJ2-6, with 8 bases that match TRBD1. The CDR3 consists of 18 residues. Looked up from germline, CDR1 is SGHRS and CDR2 is YFSETQ. V was pared by 0 bases and J by 4 bases, with 9 bases of the junction left unmatched.

The V and J genes are TRBV5-1 and TRBJ1-4, with D hard to call. The germline gives CDR1 SGHRS, CDR2 YFSETQ. Trimming took off 7 bases at V and 3 bases at J, with 13 bases between the two ends. The CDR3 covers 14 residues. CDR3 amino acids: CASGQSGANEKLFF. Written as DNA, the CDR3 is TGCGCCAGCGGCCAGTCCGGGGCTAATGAAAAACTGTTTTTT.

This clone was picked up a small number of times. This chain uses TRBV9 with TRBJ2-1, with TRBD1 as a possible D gene (6 bases). Trimming left V 0 bases short and J 5 bases short, with 12 bases between. CDR3 length equals 15 residues. Looked up from germline, CDR1 is SGDLS and CDR2 is YYNGEE. CDR3 sequence reads: CASSVGTVTDNEQFF. DNA of the CDR3: TGTGCCAGCAGCGTAGGGACAGTTACCGACAATGAGCAGTTCTTC.

The chain recombines TRBV28 with TRBJ2-1; D is possibly TRBD1 (5 bases). The CDR3 length is 17 residues. Germline V gene sequence: CDR1 MDHEN, CDR2 SYDVKM. Between the trimmed V and J ends, which lost 6 bases and 4 bases, there was a span of 22 bases. CDR3 sequence: CASRTVPSRALYNEQFF. CDR3 DNA: TGTGCCAGCAGGACAGTCCCGAGCAGGGCTCTTTACAATGAGCAGTTCTTC.

As to this clone: No conserved phenylalanine or tryptophan ends this CDR3, so it is likely a read error. It is unclear where the CDR3 begins or ends on the DNA, so no DNA is shown, and the CDR3 is as TCRdb lists it. The J gene is TRBJ2-7, the V gene TRBV3-1 (or the pseudogene TRBV3-2). The CDR3 extends over 9 residues, inclusive of both ends. Per the germline V gene, CDR1 is LGHDT and CDR2 is YNNKEL (reference sequence). The CDR3 loop is CASGRTASC.

The chain joins TRBV5-1 to TRBJ2-2, with 12 nucleotides matching TRBD2. J gave up 8 bases and V 4 bases, and 6 bases lay outside the gene matches. Germline V gene lookup returns CDR1 SGHRS and CDR2 YFSETQ. The CDR3 covers 15 residues. In DNA form, the CDR3 reads TGCGCCAGCAGCAATAGACTAGCGGGAGTGGGGGAGCTGTTTTTT. Translating it yields CASSNRLAGVGELFF.

This chain joins TRBV7-9 and TRBJ2-7; 7 nucleotides align to TRBD2. This CDR3 comprises 14 residues. Losses at the gene ends were 1 base for V and 3 bases for J; bases not matched to a gene: 3. Germline V lookup: CDR1 SEHNR, CDR2 FQNEAQ (reference sequence). This chain's CDR3 is CASSLVGGNYEQYF. The CDR3 bases are TGTGCCAGCAGCTTAGTGGGGGGGAACTACGAGCAGTACTTC. Variable domain in full (rest from reference TRBV7-9 and TRBJ2-7): DTGVSQNPRHKITKRGQNVTFRCDPISEHNRLYWYRQTLGQGPEFLTYFQNEAQLEKSRLLSDRFSAERPKGSFSTLEIQRTEQGDSAMYLCASSLVGGNYEQYFGPGTRLTVT.

The CDR3 DNA reads TGCGCCAGCAGTCCCGGGACAGGTAACCAACTCCTCCACTTT. Residues: CASSPGTGNQLLHF. J is TRBJ1-6 and V is TRBV5-1, with TRBD1 matching 8 bases. V gave up 5 bases and J gave up 15 bases; unmatched junction bases: 13. Germline V gene data show CDR1 as SGHRS and CDR2 as YFSETQ. This CDR3 contains 14 residues.

This chain joins TRBV4-3 and TRBJ1-2, with no clear D. CDR1 is LGHNA, CDR2 YSLEER, per germline. Trimming removed 3 bases from V and 8 bases from J, with 22 bases in between. This CDR3 has 16 residues. CDR3 region: CASSQLNTWAGRGYTF. CDR3 sequence (DNA): TGCGCCAGCAGCCAGCTCAATACCTGGGCGGGTCGGGGCTACACCTTC.

The chain links TRBV30 to TRBJ1-3; D call uncertain. Trimming shortened V by 4 bases and J by 4 bases, and 8 bases separated the two germline ends. Germline V gene lookup returns CDR1 GTSNPN and CDR2 SVGIG (reference sequence). CDR3 size: 12 residues. The CDR3 DNA reads as TGTGCCTGGACTCTGCGCGGAAACACCATATATTTT. Translating it yields CAWTLRGNTIYF.

This clone has at least ten counts. V is TRBV28 and J is TRBJ1-5, with D hard to call. Germline V gene sequence: CDR1 MDHEN, CDR2 SYDVKM. The CDR3 extends over 15 amino acids. Trimming took 5 bases from V and 6 from J, leaving 17 bases between them. The CDR3: CASSPPGGRIQPQHF. As DNA, the CDR3 is TGTGCCAGCAGTCCCCCGGGCGGGAGGATTCAGCCCCAGCATTTT.

The chain employs TRBV28 and TRBJ2-7; 7 bases align to TRBD2. CDR1 MDHEN and CDR2 SYDVKM come from the germline V gene. The CDR3 loop spans 13 amino acids. The V and J ends lost 6 bases and 3 bases, in that order; junction bases with no gene match: 5. As DNA, the CDR3 is TGTGCCAGCAGGGCTAGCGGAATCTACGAGCAGTACTTC. Protein sequence: CASRASGIYEQYF.

The chain has TRBV7-6 and TRBJ2-3; D is unresolved. Germline V lookup: CDR1 SGHVS, CDR2 FNYEAQ. The V and J ends lost 4 bases and 2 bases respectively, with 7 bases between them. CDR3 length: 13 amino acids. The CDR3 DNA is TGTGCCAGCAGCTCCCCCTTCACAGATACGCAGTATTTT. Encoded protein: CASSSPFTDTQYF.

This chain links TRBV18 with TRBJ2-1, with D possibly TRBD1 on 7 matching bases. V lost 5 bases and J lost 9, with 17 bases in between. The CDR3 loop spans 14 amino acids. The germline CDR1 and CDR2 sequences are KGHSH and LQKENI. The CDR3 DNA follows: TGTGCCAGCTCAAGACAGGGTTTGGGGGGTGAGCAGTTCTTC. It specifies CASSRQGLGGEQFF.

The chain combines TRBV5-6 with TRBJ2-3; 9 bases align to TRBD2. From germline, CDR1 is SGHDT and CDR2 YYEEEE. The junction had 5 bases not matched to a gene; V was cut back by 0 bases and J by 3 bases. The CDR3 is 16 amino acids. The CDR3 region has the DNA TGTGCCAGCAGCTTGGCATTAGCGGGAGAGACAGATACGCAGTATTTT. The encoded protein is CASSLALAGETDTQYF.

This clone was seen once. The chain uses TRBV19 and TRBJ2-7; the match to TRBD1 covers 9 bases. The CDR3 is made up of 14 amino acids. V lost 1 base, J lost 6 bases, and 4 bases stayed unmatched. From germline, CDR1 is LNHDA and CDR2 SQIVND (reference sequence). CDR3 sequence reads: CASSIGTGVREQYF. CDR3 DNA sequence: TGTGCCAGTAGTATAGGGACAGGGGTGCGCGAGCAGTACTTC.

The rearrangement joins TRBV9 to TRBJ2-3; D is ambiguous. The CDR3 covers 15 residues. The germline V gene encodes CDR1 SGDLS and CDR2 YYNGEE. Trimming stripped 0 bases from V and 7 bases from J, with 15 bases between. CDR3 DNA: TGTGCCAGCAGCGTAGAGGGCCTCGCCAGCAATACGCAGTATTTT. Translating gives CASSVEGLASNTQYF.

The chain carries TRBV2 and TRBJ2-1, with 11 positions matching TRBD2. The CDR3 is made up of 16 amino acids. V was clipped by 11 bases and J by 0 bases; unmatched bases: 9. The germline gives CDR1 SNHLY, CDR2 FYNNEI. CDR3 region: CARRLAGPSSYNEQFF. CDR3 sequence (DNA): TGTGCCCGAAGACTAGCGGGACCAAGCTCCTACAATGAGCAGTTCTTC.

The chain employs TRBV9 and TRBJ2-1; TRBD1 might be the D (6 bases). V shed 3 bases and J shed 0 bases, with 10 bases lying between them. The CDR3 length is 15 residues. The germline gives CDR1 SGDLS, CDR2 YYNGEE. The CDR3 DNA is TGTGCCAGCAGCGGGGGACACAGCTCCTACAATGAGCAGTTCTTC. Translating gives CASSGGHSSYNEQFF.

A note on this clone: A junction end diverges from the germline sequence, so it may reflect a read error. The chain uses TRBV28 and TRBJ1-1; no clear D gene. Germline CDR1 reads MDHEN; CDR2 reads SYDVKM. CDR3 length: 13 amino acids. The DNA of the CDR3 is TGTGTCAGCGGGTCAGGATGGGGATATGAAGCTTTCTTT. It yields the protein CVSGSGWGYEAFF.

This rearrangement joins TRBV5-6 to TRBJ1-1; 7 bases map to TRBD1. CDR3 length: 13 residues. Germline CDR1 and CDR2: SGHDT and YYEEEE. Trimming took 4 bases from V and 4 from J; bases not matched to a gene: 4. In DNA form, the CDR3 reads TGTGCCAGCAGCACAGGGGTAGGCACTGAAGCTTTCTTT. This encodes CASSTGVGTEAFF.

This clone was observed many times. The CDR3 loop reads CAGGQKNTGELFF. CDR3 DNA sequence: TGTGCCGGCGGACAGAAGAACACCGGGGAGCTGTTTTTT. The genes are TRBV6-1 and TRBJ2-2; TRBD1 might be the D (6 bases). CDR3 length equals 13 residues. Per germline, CDR1 MNHNS and CDR2 SASEGT. Trimming shortened V by 11 bases and J by 1 base, and 11 bases separated the two germline ends.

V usage is TRBV7-9 and J usage is TRBJ1-1; D not resolved. Trimming removed 5 bases at V and 3 bases at J, with 10 bases between. The length of the CDR3 is 13 residues. The V gene's germline CDR1 is SEHNR and CDR2 FQNEAQ (reference sequence). The CDR3 is CASSPSGDTEAFF. CDR3 in DNA: TGTGCCAGCAGCCCTAGTGGGGACACTGAAGCTTTCTTT. The variable domain in full, with the rest retrieved from reference TRBV7-9 and TRBJ1-1, is DTGVSQNPRHKITKRGQNVTFRCDPISEHNRLYWYRQTLGQGPEFLTYFQNEAQLEKSRLLSDRFSAERPKGSFSTLEIQRTEQGDSAMYLCASSPSGDTEAFFGQGTRLTVV.

This clone appeared once. The chain carries TRBV27 and TRBJ1-2, with D perhaps TRBD1 (6 bases). V dropped 7 bases and J dropped 5 bases, with 23 bases sitting between them. CDR1 MNHEY and CDR2 SMNVEV come from the germline V gene (reference sequence). The CDR3 contains 16 residues. CDR3 DNA sequence: TGTGCCAGCACTGGGGGCGCCATCGGTTATGTATATGGCTACACCTTC. This gives the protein CASTGGAIGYVYGYTF.

This chain links TRBV27 with TRBJ2-5, with TRBD2 as a possible D gene (6 bases). The J call is uncertain, as TRBJ2-7 better fits the DNA end. The V gene's germline CDR1 is MNHEY and CDR2 SMNVEV (reference sequence). The CDR3 totals 13 residues. The CDR3 spells CASSPRDFHEQYF. The CDR3 coding sequence is TGTGCCAGCAGTCCCCGGGACTTCCACGAGCAGTACTTC.